The 9 T cell receptor beta chains below come from one sample, sequenced in a study of CD8+CD57+ T cells in acquired aplastic anemia. Genomic DNA, the template, was used for profiling of the TCR beta VDJ and CDR3. TCRdb fed the reads into MiXCR, producing one record per CDR3 protein. This sample has about 210,000 distinct CDR3 sequences, with almost 35% found just once. The sequenced material came from sorted CD4+, CD8+, or CD8+CD57+ T cells (not recorded which) from PBMCs. Source of these receptors: a human donor in good health, serving as a control.

The rearrangement joins TRBV10-3 to TRBJ2-3, with TRBD1 matching over 7 bases. Per germline, CDR1 ENHRY and CDR2 SYGVKD. The CDR3 loop spans 14 amino acids. The trim removed 4 bases at V and 2 bases at J, leaving 3 bases unmatched. Written as DNA, the CDR3 is TGTGCCATCAGTGGGGGACAGCCCACAGATACGCAGTATTTT. It yields the protein CAISGGQPTDTQYF.

This clonotype was observed a handful of times. The chain uses TRBV5-6 and TRBJ2-3, with D tentatively TRBD2 (6 bases). CDR1 SGHDT and CDR2 YYEEEE come from the germline V gene. Trimming took 6 bases from V and 6 from J, leaving 23 bases between them. CDR3 length: 16 amino acids. The CDR3, as DNA: TGTGCCAGCACCTACCTAGGGCGGGGTGCTAGGGATACGCAGTATTTT. It codes for CASTYLGRGARDTQYF.

In its sample, this clonotype was seen a few times. This rearrangement joins TRBV7-3 to TRBJ2-7; TRBD2 agrees at 7 bases. Germline lookup yields CDR1 SGHTA and CDR2 FQGTGA. The CDR3 loop spans 15 amino acids. V gave up 6 bases and J gave up 0 bases; unmatched junction bases: 8. CDR3 bases: TGTGCCAGCAGTTTTTTAGCGGGCGCCTCCTACGAGCAGTACTTC. Amino acids: CASSFLAGASYEQYF.

This chain links TRBV29-1 with TRBJ1-1; possibly TRBD1 for D (5 bases). Trimming took 3 bases from V and 1 from J, leaving 6 bases between them. The CDR3 has 12 residues. The germline V gene has CDR1 SQVTM and CDR2 ANQGSEA. CDR3 residues: CSVDGGNTEAFF. CDR3 in DNA: TGCAGCGTTGACGGGGGGAACACTGAAGCTTTCTTT.

This clonotype appeared a few times. The chain is built from TRBV19 and TRBJ2-7; 7 positions agree with TRBD1. The V segment lost 3 bases and the J segment 3 bases; nucleotides outside the gene matches: 8. Looked up from germline, CDR1 is LNHDA and CDR2 is SQIVND (reference sequence). The CDR3 spans 15 residues. The CDR3 DNA reads as TGTGCCAGTAGTATGAAGGGGGACAGTCTCTACGAGCAGTACTTC. Translation: CASSMKGDSLYEQYF.

J is TRBJ1-5 and V is TRBV19; D is perhaps TRBD1 (6 bases). Deletions cut 9 bases from V and 7 bases from J, with 25 bases between. The CDR3 is 16 residues long. The germline V gene encodes CDR1 LNHDA and CDR2 SQIVND (reference sequence). The CDR3 DNA follows: TGTGCCAGCAACCACCCAGGGGCCCCGTTGAAACAGCCCCAGCATTTT. Protein sequence: CASNHPGAPLKQPQHF.

This chain uses TRBV6-5 with TRBJ2-2, with D unresolved. The CDR3 sequence is 13 residues long. The V gene lost 5 bases and the J gene lost 9 bases, with 13 bases spanning the gap. Per germline, CDR1 MNHEY and CDR2 SVGAGI. This CDR3 reads CASSHPQEWELFF. The CDR3 DNA follows: TGTGCCAGCAGTCACCCCCAGGAGTGGGAGCTGTTTTTT.

This clonotype was found once. The rearrangement joins TRBV19 to TRBJ1-2; no firm D call. Germline V gene data show CDR1 as LNHDA and CDR2 as SQIVND (reference sequence). The CDR3 runs 14 residues. The ends were cut back, 4 bases at V and 11 bases at J, with 20 bases in the middle. CDR3 protein: CASSRGESLSGYTF. DNA for the CDR3: TGTGCCAGTAGTAGGGGAGAATCTCTATCAGGTTACACCTTC.

Ten or more counts support this clonotype. The chain has TRBV20-1 and TRBJ1-1; D call uncertain. The CDR3 contains 19 residues. CDR1 and CDR2 from the germline V gene are DFQATT and SNEGSKA (reference sequence). Trimming stripped 1 base from V and 4 bases from J, with 28 bases between. As DNA, the CDR3 is TGCAGTGCTAGAGTTGTCCAGGCAGTAAACCTCCGGTTGGGCACTGAAGCTTTCTTT. Its translation: CSARVVQAVNLRLGTEAFF.